The 27 T cell receptor beta chains below were found in one sample sequenced in a study of PD-1 blockade in classical Hodgkin lymphoma. Generated by immunoSEQ multiplex PCR, the TCRdb table keeps only in-frame clones and is missing some. The data show about 84,000 clones, 89% seen once. Brentuximab vedotin exposure varied among the patients, all of whom had relapsed after autologous stem cell transplantation. Sample: peripheral blood mononuclear cells (PBMCs), taken at baseline. These receptors were obtained from a human donor with classical Hodgkin lymphoma.

This chain uses TRBV13 with TRBJ2-4, with 7 bases aligning to TRBD2. This CDR3 has 14 residues. Trimming removed 4 bases from V and 2 bases from J; junction bases left unmatched: 2. Germline assignment: CDR1 PRHDT and CDR2 FYEKMQ (reference sequence). The CDR3 loop is CASSSGGSKNIQYF. The DNA for the CDR3 is TGTGCCAGCAGCTCGGGGGGTTCCAAAAACATTCAGTACTTC.

The chain is built from TRBV14 and TRBJ2-1, with TRBD1 matching 9 bases. CDR1 and CDR2 (germline): SGHDN, FVKESK. V lost 2 bases to trimming and J lost 6 bases; unmatched junction nucleotides: 5. The CDR3 covers 15 residues. DNA for the CDR3: TGTGCCAGCAGCCAACGGACAGGGGTGGGCAATGAGCAGTTCTTC. Translated: CASSQRTGVGNEQFF. Based on the CDR3 plus reference TRBV14 and TRBJ2-1, the full variable domain is EAGVTQFPSHSVIEKGQTVTLRCDPISGHDNLYWYRRVMGKEIKFLLHFVKESKQDESGMPNNRFLAERTGGTYSTLKVQPAELEDSGVYFCASSQRTGVGNEQFFGPGTRLTVL.

The V and J genes are TRBV6-1 and TRBJ1-2; tentatively, D is TRBD1 (6 bases). CDR1 MNHNS and CDR2 SASEGT come from the germline V gene. The V and J ends lost 0 bases and 3 bases respectively, with 14 bases between them. CDR3 length: 16 amino acids. CDR3 nucleotide sequence: TGTGCCAGCAGTGAAGCTTGGGACACCGCAGACTATGGCTACACCTTC. The encoded protein is CASSEAWDTADYGYTF.

The rearrangement uses TRBV18 and TRBJ2-3; D is undetermined. Germline V gene data show CDR1 as KGHSH and CDR2 as LQKENI. V lost 3 bases and J lost 0, with 13 bases in between. The CDR3 runs 16 residues. In nucleotides, the CDR3 is TGTGCCAGCTCACCTTTCCAGCAGACTAGCACAGATACGCAGTATTTT. This sequence encodes CASSPFQQTSTDTQYF.

The V and J genes are TRBV28 and TRBJ2-5; D may be TRBD2 (6 bases). Germline CDR1 reads MDHEN; CDR2 reads SYDVKM. V was shortened by 4 bases and J by 2 bases, with 11 bases between the two germline ends. The CDR3 is 14 amino acids. CDR3 protein: CASSSRLVQETQYF. The CDR3 nucleotides are TGTGCCAGCAGTTCCCGACTAGTGCAAGAGACCCAGTACTTC.

V usage is TRBV9 and J usage is TRBJ2-3; possibly TRBD2 for D (7 bases). This CDR3 is 18 amino acids long. Germline V gene data show CDR1 as SGDLS and CDR2 as YYNGEE. V shed 0 bases and J shed 0 bases, with 17 bases lying between them. CDR3 residues: CASSVGVRGGTSTDTQYF. CDR3 DNA sequence: TGTGCCAGCAGCGTAGGGGTAAGGGGGGGAACTAGCACAGATACGCAGTATTTT.

The chain employs TRBV4-1 and TRBJ1-2; D remains unclear. V was pared by 0 bases and J by 2 bases, with 13 bases between. From germline, CDR1 is MGHRA and CDR2 YSYEKL. This CDR3 is 16 amino acids long. In DNA, the CDR3 is TGCGCCAGCAGCCAAGAAGGGCCACCCCGAAACTATGGCTACACCTTC. It yields the protein CASSQEGPPRNYGYTF.

The count of this clone is one. The V and J genes are TRBV18 and TRBJ2-3, with unresolved D. The CDR3 totals 15 residues. Between the trimmed V and J ends, which lost 8 bases and 1 base, there was a span of 16 bases. Per the germline V gene, CDR1 is KGHSH and CDR2 is LQKENI. In nucleotides, the CDR3 is TGTGCCAGCCATACCGCCCTTAGCCGCACAGATACGCAGTATTTT. This encodes CASHTALSRTDTQYF.

The genes are TRBV19 and TRBJ1-5; D call uncertain. The CDR3 runs 15 residues. V was pared by 7 bases and J by 2 bases, with 15 bases between. Germline V CDR1 and CDR2: LNHDA, SQIVND (reference sequence). The CDR3 DNA is TGTGCCAGTACGAGGCAGTCCCGAGGCAATCAGCCCCAGCATTTT. It codes for CASTRQSRGNQPQHF.

V and J are TRBV30 and TRBJ2-4, with D perhaps matching TRBD2 (5 bases). The length of the CDR3 is 12 residues. Germline V CDR1 and CDR2: GTSNPN, SVGIG (reference sequence). V lost 0 bases to trimming and J lost 7 bases, with 7 bases between them. The CDR3 protein is CAWSVGANIQYF. CDR3 in DNA: TGTGCCTGGAGTGTGGGAGCTAACATTCAGTACTTC.

The rearrangement links TRBV7-2 to TRBJ2-7; TRBD2 aligns across 10 bases. The V gene end was trimmed by 5 bases and the J gene end by 3 bases; junction bases not matched to a gene: 16. CDR3 length: 18 residues. Germline-derived CDR1 and CDR2 are SGHTA and FQGNSA. The CDR3 bases are TGTGCCAGCAGCCCCGAGGGTAGCGGGAGGTTCTACAACTACGAGCAGTACTTC. Residues: CASSPEGSGRFYNYEQYF.

The CDR3 loop reads CASRAGTSGHYNEQFF. For the CDR3, the DNA is TGTGCCAGCAGAGCCGGGACTAGCGGGCACTACAATGAGCAGTTCTTC. This rearrangement joins TRBV11-1 to TRBJ2-1; 12 bases fit TRBD2. This CDR3 is built from 16 residues. Germline CDR1 SGHAT, CDR2 FQDESV (reference sequence). V was clipped by 6 bases and J by 3 bases; unmatched bases: 6.

This rearrangement joins TRBV11-2 to TRBJ2-7; D is unresolved. Per the germline V gene, CDR1 is SGHAT and CDR2 is FQNNGV. The CDR3 extends over 13 amino acids. The V gene lost 1 base and the J gene lost 3 bases, with 7 bases spanning the gap. The CDR3 coding sequence is TGTGCCAGCAGCTTAGGGAACAACTACGAGCAGTACTTC. It is translated as CASSLGNNYEQYF.

Notes on this clone: One end of the junction varies from germline; a read error may be responsible. The genes are TRBV12-5 and TRBJ1-1; D is ambiguous. This CDR3 comprises 13 residues. From germline, CDR1 is LGHNT and CDR2 FRNRAP. The CDR3 here is CASGFGPNPEAFF. As DNA, the CDR3 is TGTGCTAGTGGTTTCGGCCCGAACCCTGAAGCTTTCTTT.

This chain links TRBV7-6 with TRBJ2-1; TRBD2 agrees at 10 bases. V shed 2 bases, J shed 7 bases, and the junction held 8 bases outside the gene matches. CDR1 is SGHVS and CDR2 is FNYEAQ in the germline V gene. The CDR3 is made up of 16 amino acids. CDR3 nucleotides: TGTGCCAGCAGCTTATCGAGAGATAGCGGGAGGAATGAGCAGTTCTTC. It is translated as CASSLSRDSGRNEQFF.

This rearrangement joins TRBV7-2 to TRBJ2-1; 10 bases fit TRBD1. The CDR3 is 13 residues long. Looked up from germline, CDR1 is SGHTA and CDR2 is FQGNSA. V lost 3 bases, J lost 12 bases, and 5 bases stayed unmatched. CDR3 sequence reads: CASSFRRDRGQFF. The CDR3 nucleotides are TGTGCCAGCAGCTTCCGCCGGGACAGGGGGCAGTTCTTC.

The chain combines TRBV14 with TRBJ1-2; D gene ambiguous. Trimming took 3 bases from V and 4 from J, leaving 15 bases between them. The CDR3 length is 15 residues. Germline V CDR1 and CDR2: SGHDN, FVKESK. The CDR3, as DNA: TGTGCCAGCAGCCATTCGGCACGGCTAGGCTATGGCTACACCTTC. This codes for CASSHSARLGYGYTF.

This rearrangement joins TRBV20-1 to TRBJ1-2; unclear D gene. Germline CDR1 is DFQATT and CDR2 is SNEGSKA (reference sequence). The CDR3 is 10 amino acids. Trimming removed 0 bases from V and 11 bases from J, with 7 bases in between. The chain's CDR3 is CSAREVRYTF. The CDR3 DNA follows: TGCAGTGCTAGAGAGGTGAGGTACACCTTC.

This chain uses TRBV27 with TRBJ2-7; a possible D gene is TRBD1 (6 bases). Germline-derived CDR1 and CDR2 are MNHEY and SMNVEV (reference sequence). CDR3 length: 14 residues. Trimming left V 3 bases short and J 0 bases short, with 9 bases between. In DNA form, the CDR3 reads TGTGCCAGCAGTTTGGACAGCGTCTCCTACGAGCAGTACTTC. Translation: CASSLDSVSYEQYF.

The gene calls are TRBV6-5 and TRBJ1-1; no clear D. Germline assignment: CDR1 MNHEY and CDR2 SVGAGI. The CDR3 loop spans 12 amino acids. V was cut by 6 bases and J by 1 base, with 6 bases left in between. The CDR3 reads CASRNKNTEAFF. CDR3 in DNA: TGTGCCAGCAGGAACAAGAACACTGAAGCTTTCTTT.

This chain joins TRBV27 and TRBJ2-1; a weak D match, TRBD2 (6 bases). V was clipped by 4 bases and J by 0 bases, with 10 bases between them. There are 15 residues in the CDR3. The germline V gene encodes CDR1 MNHEY and CDR2 SMNVEV (reference sequence). Here the CDR3 reads CASSWGLISYNEQFF. The CDR3 DNA reads TGTGCCAGCAGTTGGGGACTGATCTCCTACAATGAGCAGTTCTTC.

The genes are TRBV19 and TRBJ1-1; D unclear. The CDR3 length is 13 residues. Per the germline V gene, CDR1 is LNHDA and CDR2 is SQIVND (reference sequence). V was cut by 5 bases and J by 3 bases, with 10 bases left in between. CDR3 bases: TGTGCCAGTAGTCGAGATAGGTACACTGAAGCTTTCTTT. Translating it yields CASSRDRYTEAFF.

This clone came up once. The chain links TRBV5-4 to TRBJ1-2; 8 bases fit TRBD1. The germline gives CDR1 SGHNT, CDR2 YYREEE (reference sequence). Germline trimming cut 1 base from V and 5 bases from J; bases unmatched to any gene: 7. The CDR3 has 15 amino acids. CDR3 DNA sequence: TGTGCCAGCAGCTTGAGAGGACAGGGAGGGTATGGCTACACCTTC. It translates to CASSLRGQGGYGYTF.

The rearrangement uses TRBV10-3 and TRBJ2-7; maybe TRBD1 (6 bases). The CDR3 contains 12 residues. Germline-derived CDR1 and CDR2 are ENHRY and SYGVKD. Trimming shortened V by 8 bases and J by 2 bases, and 10 bases separated the two germline ends. The CDR3 sequence is CAIRDIAYEQYF. CDR3 nucleotide sequence: TGTGCCATCCGGGACATCGCCTACGAGCAGTACTTC.

This clone was counted once. The V and J genes are TRBV18 and TRBJ2-1; tentatively, D is TRBD1 or TRBD2 (5 bases each). The CDR3 is 14 amino acids. V lost 2 bases to trimming and J lost 7 bases, with 12 bases between them. Looked up from germline, CDR1 is KGHSH and CDR2 is LQKENI. CDR3 residues: CASSPGDGRNEQFF. The CDR3 nucleotides are TGTGCCAGCTCACCAGGGGACGGACGGAATGAGCAGTTCTTC.

The V gene is TRBV20-1, the J gene TRBJ2-7; possibly TRBD1 for D (6 bases). CDR1 and CDR2 (germline): DFQATT, SNEGSKA (reference sequence). V lost 3 bases and J lost 8, with 11 bases in between. The CDR3 loop spans 11 amino acids. CDR3 DNA sequence: TGCAGTGCTAGTTTGCAGGGGAAGCAGTACTTC. Residues: CSASLQGKQYF.

The chain joins TRBV5-1 to TRBJ2-1, with TRBD2 matching over 12 bases. This CDR3 spans 16 amino acids. Trimming removed 4 bases from V and 7 bases from J; junction bases left unmatched: 9. The germline gives CDR1 SGHRS, CDR2 YFSETQ. The CDR3 coding sequence is TGCGCCAGCAGCCCTAGTCTAGCGGGAGGGCAAAATGAGCAGTTCTTC. It specifies CASSPSLAGGQNEQFF.